A selection of T cell receptor beta chains follows, all from one sample in a study of blood T cell repertoires in COVID-19. Sequenced by immunoSEQ multiplex PCR; TCRdb stores in-frame clones only, minus some. The sample comprises roughly 120,000 clones, around 79% of which are singletons, and about 2.3% rests with the top ten. Sequences were obtained from peripheral blood. The receptors derive from a man aged 50-60 years with acute or convalescent COVID-19. Both conserved end residues are part of each CDR3. D genes are given only for firm matches. A row's size may be missing; if present it is once, few, many or a size class.

D	size	V	J	DNA	CDR3
TRBD1	NA	TRBV27	TRBJ2-3	TGTGCCAGCAGCATGACAGGGGGCCGGGATACGCAGTATTTT	CASSMTGGRDTQYF
TRBD1	few	TRBV19	TRBJ1-5	TGTGCCACTACTTCAGGGGGCTGGCAGCCCCAGCATTTT	CATTSGGWQPQHF
NA	once	TRBV13	TRBJ1-2	TGTGCCAGCAGCTTAGGTTCAGGCAGGGATGTGGACTACACCTTC	CASSLGSGRDVDYTF
TRBD2	NA	TRBV13	TRBJ2-7	TGTGCCAGCAGCTTATTAACTCGGGGGACTAGCGGGGATGGGGAGCAGTACTTC	CASSLLTRGTSGDGEQYF
TRBD2	NA	TRBV4-1	TRBJ2-7	TGCGCCAGCAGCCAGGCCCAGCGGGGGGGGTCCTACGAGCAGTACTTC	CASSQAQRGGSYEQYF
NA	NA	TRBV2	TRBJ2-3	TGTGCCAGCAGCCCGGAACGGGGTACGCAGTATTTT	CASSPERGTQYF
NA	NA	TRBV19	TRBJ2-1	TGTGCCAGTAGTACTGGCGGGTATAGCTCCTACAATGAGCAGTTCTTC	CASSTGGYSSYNEQFF
NA	NA	TRBV5-6	TRBJ2-5	TGTGCCAGCAGCTTGACGGGTCAGGGGGAGACCCAGTACTTC	CASSLTGQGETQYF
NA	few	TRBV5-1	TRBJ1-4	TGCGCCAGCAGCGAATTACAGGGTAATGAAAAACTGTTTTTT	CASSELQGNEKLFF
NA	NA	TRBV15	TRBJ2-7	TGTGCCACCAGCAGCCTCAGGGGCCACGAGCAGTACTTC	CATSSLRGHEQYF
NA	NA	TRBV27	TRBJ1-1	TGTGCCAGCAGTTCCCCGACAGGGAACACTGAAGCTTTCTTT	CASSSPTGNTEAFF
NA	NA	TRBV6-1	TRBJ2-3	TGTGCCAGCAGTGAAGTCCTAGCCACAGATACGCAGTATTTT	CASSEVLATDTQYF
NA	NA	TRBV5-1	TRBJ2-6	TGCGCCAGCAGCTTCGGTGCGGAGGGGTATGGGGCCAACGTCCTGACTTTC	CASSFGAEGYGANVLTF
TRBD1	NA	TRBV18	TRBJ1-1	TGTGCCAGCTCACCGAACACCGTCGGTGAGGGGGCTACTGAAGCTTTCTTT	CASSPNTVGEGATEAFF
NA	NA	TRBV25-1	TRBJ2-3	TGTGCCAGCAGTGCGAAAGGTCGGGGCACAGATACGCAGTATTTT	CASSAKGRGTDTQYF
TRBD2	NA	TRBV4-2	TRBJ2-1	TGTGCCAGCAGCCAAGTTAGCACTAGCGGGCTGGGAGACTACAATGAGCAGTTCTTC	CASSQVSTSGLGDYNEQFF
TRBD1	NA	TRBV10-3	TRBJ1-5	TGTGCCACCACAGGGGTAAGCAATCAGCCCCAGCATTTT	CATTGVSNQPQHF
NA	NA	TRBV4-1	TRBJ2-2	TGCGCCAGCAGCCAAGGTCCCTTAAGGGGGTTGAACACCGGGGAGCTGTTTTTT	CASSQGPLRGLNTGELFF
NA	NA	TRBV19	TRBJ1-5	TGTGCCAGTAGTAATTTTCAGGGGAGCAATCAGCCCCAGCATTTT	CASSNFQGSNQPQHF
NA	NA	TRBV2	TRBJ2-7	TGTGCCAGCACCGCGGACAGTTCCTACGAGCAGTACTTC	CASTADSSYEQYF
TRBD2	NA	TRBV6-5	TRBJ2-3	TGTGCCAGCAGTTACGCTCGGGCGGGAGGTGCAGATACGCAGTATTTT	CASSYARAGGADTQYF
TRBD1	NA	TRBV7-3	TRBJ2-5	TGTGCCAGCAGCCCACTCGACAGGGGAAATTGGGGAGAGACCCAGTACTTC	CASSPLDRGNWGETQYF
TRBD1	NA	TRBV23-1	TRBJ2-5	TGCGCCAGCAGTCATTCCGGGACAGGGGGCCAAGAGACCCAGTACTTC	CASSHSGTGGQETQYF
NA	NA	TRBV5-5	TRBJ2-7	TGTGCCAGCAGCTTAGGTGGGGCAGCTTCCTACGAGCAGTACTTC	CASSLGGAASYEQYF
TRBD1	NA	TRBV4-1	TRBJ1-3	TGCGCCAGCAGCCAAGATAGGCGGACAGGATGGAGCACCATATATTTT	CASSQDRRTGWSTIYF
NA	NA	TRBV28	TRBJ1-2	TGTGCCAGCAGTTTATCGGACACTAACTATGGCTACACCTTC	CASSLSDTNYGYTF
NA	NA	TRBV5-1	TRBJ1-4	TGCGCCAGCAGCTTGGGTCGGAACAGTCTGCCTAATGAAAAACTGTTTTTT	CASSLGRNSLPNEKLFF
TRBD1	NA	TRBV4-1	TRBJ1-5	TGCGCCAGCAGCCAAGGAGGGGGCCCCAATCAGCCCCAGCATTTT	CASSQGGGPNQPQHF